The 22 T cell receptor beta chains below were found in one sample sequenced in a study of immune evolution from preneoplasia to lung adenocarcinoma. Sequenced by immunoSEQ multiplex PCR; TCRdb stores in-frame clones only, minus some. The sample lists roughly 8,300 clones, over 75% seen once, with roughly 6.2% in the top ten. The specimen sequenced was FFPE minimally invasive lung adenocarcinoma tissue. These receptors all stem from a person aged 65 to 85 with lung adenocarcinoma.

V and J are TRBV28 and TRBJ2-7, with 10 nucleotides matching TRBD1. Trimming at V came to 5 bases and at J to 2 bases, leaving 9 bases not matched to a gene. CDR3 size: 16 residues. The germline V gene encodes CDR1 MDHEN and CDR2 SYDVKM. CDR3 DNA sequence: TGTGCCAGCAGTCCTCGACCGGGACAGGGGCCCTACGAGCAGTACTTC. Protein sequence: CASSPRPGQGPYEQYF. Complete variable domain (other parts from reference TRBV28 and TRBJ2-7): DVKVTQSSRYLVKRTGEKVFLECVQDMDHENMFWYRQDPGLGLRLIYFSYDVKMKEKGDIPEGYSVSREKKERFSLILESASTNQTSMYLCASSPRPGQGPYEQYFGPGTRLTVT.

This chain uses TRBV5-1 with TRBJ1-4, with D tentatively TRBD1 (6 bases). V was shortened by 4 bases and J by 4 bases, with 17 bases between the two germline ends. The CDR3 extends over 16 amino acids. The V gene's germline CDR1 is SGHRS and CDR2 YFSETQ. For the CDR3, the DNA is TGCGCCAGCAGCAAGGGAATGGGGGCGGATAATGAAAAACTGTTTTTT. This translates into CASSKGMGADNEKLFF.

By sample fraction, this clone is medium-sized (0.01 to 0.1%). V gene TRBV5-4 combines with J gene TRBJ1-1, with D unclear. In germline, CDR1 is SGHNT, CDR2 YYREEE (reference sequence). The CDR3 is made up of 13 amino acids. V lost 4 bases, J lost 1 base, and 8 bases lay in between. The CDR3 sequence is CASSRVWNTEAFF. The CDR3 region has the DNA TGTGCCAGCAGCCGTGTTTGGAACACTGAAGCTTTCTTT.

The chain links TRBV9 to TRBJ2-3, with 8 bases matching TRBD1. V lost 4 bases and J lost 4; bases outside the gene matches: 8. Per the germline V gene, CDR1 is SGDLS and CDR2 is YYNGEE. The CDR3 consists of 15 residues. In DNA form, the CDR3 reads TGTGCCAGCAGCCCGGGACAGGCGAAGGCAGATACGCAGTATTTT. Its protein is CASSPGQAKADTQYF. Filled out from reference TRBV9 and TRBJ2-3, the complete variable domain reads DSGVTQTPKHLITATGQRVTLRCSPRSGDLSVYWYQQSLDQGLQFLIQYYNGEERAKGNILERFSAQQFPDLHSELNLSSLELGDSALYFCASSPGQAKADTQYFGPGTRLTVL.

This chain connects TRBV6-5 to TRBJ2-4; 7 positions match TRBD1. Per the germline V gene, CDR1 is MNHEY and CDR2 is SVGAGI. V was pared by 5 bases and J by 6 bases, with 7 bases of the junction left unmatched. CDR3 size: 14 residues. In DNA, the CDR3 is TGTGCCAGCAGTCTGGACAGGAATGCAAACATTCAGTACTTC. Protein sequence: CASSLDRNANIQYF.

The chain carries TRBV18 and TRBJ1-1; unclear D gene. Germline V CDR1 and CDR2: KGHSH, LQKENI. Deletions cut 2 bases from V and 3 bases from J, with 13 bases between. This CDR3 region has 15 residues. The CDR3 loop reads CASSPTGKRDTEAFF. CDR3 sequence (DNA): TGTGCCAGCTCACCAACGGGGAAGAGAGACACTGAAGCTTTCTTT.

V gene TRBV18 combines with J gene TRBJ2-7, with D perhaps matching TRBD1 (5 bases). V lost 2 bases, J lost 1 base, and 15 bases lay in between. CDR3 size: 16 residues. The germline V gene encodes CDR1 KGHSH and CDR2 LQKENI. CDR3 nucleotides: TGTGCCAGCTCACCATTACAGGATCCCAATTCCTACGAGCAGTACTTC. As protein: CASSPLQDPNSYEQYF.

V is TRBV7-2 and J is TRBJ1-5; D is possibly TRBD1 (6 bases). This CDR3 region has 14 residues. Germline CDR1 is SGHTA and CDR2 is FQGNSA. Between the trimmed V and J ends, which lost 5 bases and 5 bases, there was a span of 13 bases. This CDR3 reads CASSPWTADQPQHF. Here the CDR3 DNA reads TGTGCCAGCAGCCCCTGGACAGCCGATCAGCCCCAGCATTTT.

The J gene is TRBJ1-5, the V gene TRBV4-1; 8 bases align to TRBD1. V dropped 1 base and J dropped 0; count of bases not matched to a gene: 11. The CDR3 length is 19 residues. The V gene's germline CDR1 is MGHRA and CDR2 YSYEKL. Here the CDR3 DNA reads TGCGCCAGCAGCCAAGGGTCAGGGACAGGCTTTTATAGCAATCAGCCCCAGCATTTT. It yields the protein CASSQGSGTGFYSNQPQHF.

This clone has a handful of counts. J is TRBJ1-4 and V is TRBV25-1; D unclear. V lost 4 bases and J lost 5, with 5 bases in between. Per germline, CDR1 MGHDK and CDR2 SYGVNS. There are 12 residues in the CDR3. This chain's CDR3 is CASSAGNEKLFF. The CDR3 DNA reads TGTGCCAGCAGTGCCGGAAATGAAAAACTGTTTTTT.

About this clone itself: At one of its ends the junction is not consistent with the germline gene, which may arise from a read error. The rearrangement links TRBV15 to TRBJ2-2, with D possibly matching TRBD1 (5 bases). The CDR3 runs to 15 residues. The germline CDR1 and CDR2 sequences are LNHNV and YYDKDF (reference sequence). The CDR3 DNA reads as TGTGCCACCAGCAGCGTAAACAGGAACTCCGGGGAGCTGTTTTTT. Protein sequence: CATSSVNRNSGELFF.

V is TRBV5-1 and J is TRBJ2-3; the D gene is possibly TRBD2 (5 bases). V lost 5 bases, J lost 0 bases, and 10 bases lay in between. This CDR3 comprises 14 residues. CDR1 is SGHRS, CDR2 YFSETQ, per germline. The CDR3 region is CASSAGLSTDTQYF. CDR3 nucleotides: TGCGCCAGCAGTGCGGGCCTTAGCACAGATACGCAGTATTTT.

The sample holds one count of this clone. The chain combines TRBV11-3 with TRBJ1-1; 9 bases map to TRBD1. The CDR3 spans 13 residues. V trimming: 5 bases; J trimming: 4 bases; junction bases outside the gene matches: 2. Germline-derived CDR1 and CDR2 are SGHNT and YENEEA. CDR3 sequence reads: CASSPGQGTEAFF. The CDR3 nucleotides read TGTGCCAGCAGCCCGGGACAGGGCACTGAAGCTTTCTTT. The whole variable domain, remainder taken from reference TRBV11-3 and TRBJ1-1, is EAGVVQSPRYKIIEKKQPVAFWCNPISGHNTLYWYLQNLGQGPELLIRYENEEAVDDSQLPKDRFSAERLKGVDSTLKIQPAELGDSAVYLCASSPGQGTEAFFGQGTRLTVV.

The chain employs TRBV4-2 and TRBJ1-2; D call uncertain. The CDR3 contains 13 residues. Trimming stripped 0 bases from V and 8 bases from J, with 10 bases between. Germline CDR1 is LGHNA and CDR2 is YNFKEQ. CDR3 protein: CASSQEPRKGYTF. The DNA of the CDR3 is TGTGCCAGCAGCCAAGAGCCGAGGAAGGGCTACACCTTC.

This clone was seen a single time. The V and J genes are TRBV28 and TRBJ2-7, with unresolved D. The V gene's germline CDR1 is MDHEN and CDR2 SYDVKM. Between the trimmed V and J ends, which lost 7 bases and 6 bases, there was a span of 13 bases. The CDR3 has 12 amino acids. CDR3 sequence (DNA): TGTGCCAGCACGATTACACGCGGCGAGCAGTACTTC. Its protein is CASTITRGEQYF.

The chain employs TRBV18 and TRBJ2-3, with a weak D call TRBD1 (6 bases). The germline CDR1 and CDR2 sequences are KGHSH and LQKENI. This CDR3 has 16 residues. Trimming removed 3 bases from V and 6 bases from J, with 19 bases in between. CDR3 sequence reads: CASSPSGTSLHDTQYF. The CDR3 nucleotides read TGTGCCAGCTCACCTTCCGGGACATCATTACACGATACGCAGTATTTT.

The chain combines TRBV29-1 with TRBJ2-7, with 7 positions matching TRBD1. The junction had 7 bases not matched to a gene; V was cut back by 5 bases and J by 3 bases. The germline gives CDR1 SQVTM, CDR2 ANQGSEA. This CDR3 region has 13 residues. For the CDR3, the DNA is TGCAGCGTTTCCTCAGGGGGATACTACGAGCAGTACTTC. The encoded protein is CSVSSGGYYEQYF.

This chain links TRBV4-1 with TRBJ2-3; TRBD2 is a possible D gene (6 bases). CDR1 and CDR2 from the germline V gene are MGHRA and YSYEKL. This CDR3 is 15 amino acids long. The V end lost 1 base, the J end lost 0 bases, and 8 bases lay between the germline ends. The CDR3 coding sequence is TGCGCCAGCAGCCAAGCGGGGGTTAGCACAGATACGCAGTATTTT. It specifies CASSQAGVSTDTQYF.

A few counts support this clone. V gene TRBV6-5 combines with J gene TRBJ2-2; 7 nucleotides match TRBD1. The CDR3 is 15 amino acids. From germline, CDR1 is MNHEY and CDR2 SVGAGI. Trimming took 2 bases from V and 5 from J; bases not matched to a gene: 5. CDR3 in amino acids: CASSYRGRKTGELFF. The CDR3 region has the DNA TGTGCCAGCAGTTACAGGGGGCGGAAAACCGGGGAGCTGTTTTTT.

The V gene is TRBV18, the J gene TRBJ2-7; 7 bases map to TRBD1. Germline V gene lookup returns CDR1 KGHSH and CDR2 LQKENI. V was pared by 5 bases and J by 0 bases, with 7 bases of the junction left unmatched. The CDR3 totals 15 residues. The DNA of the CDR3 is TGTGCCAGCTCAGCTACAGGGGAGTCCTCCTACGAGCAGTACTTC. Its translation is CASSATGESSYEQYF.

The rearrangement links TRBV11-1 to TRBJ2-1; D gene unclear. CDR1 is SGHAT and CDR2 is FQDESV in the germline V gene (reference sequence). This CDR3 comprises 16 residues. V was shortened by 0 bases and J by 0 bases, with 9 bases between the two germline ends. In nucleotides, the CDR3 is TGTGCCAGCAGCTTAGCGTCGCTAGTCTCCTACAATGAGCAGTTCTTC. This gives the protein CASSLASLVSYNEQFF. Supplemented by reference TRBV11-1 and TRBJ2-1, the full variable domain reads EAEVAQSPRYKITEKSQAVAFWCDPISGHATLYWYRQILGQGPELLVQFQDESVVDDSQLPKDRFSAERLKGVDSTLKIQPAELGDSAMYLCASSLASLVSYNEQFFGPGTRLTVL.

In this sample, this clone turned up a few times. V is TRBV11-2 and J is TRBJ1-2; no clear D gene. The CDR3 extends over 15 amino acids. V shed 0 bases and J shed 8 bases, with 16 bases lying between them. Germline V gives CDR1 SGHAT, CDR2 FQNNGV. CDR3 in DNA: TGTGCCAGCAGCTTAGACGGGTTATTGGCCTCCGGCTACACCTTC. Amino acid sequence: CASSLDGLLASGYTF.